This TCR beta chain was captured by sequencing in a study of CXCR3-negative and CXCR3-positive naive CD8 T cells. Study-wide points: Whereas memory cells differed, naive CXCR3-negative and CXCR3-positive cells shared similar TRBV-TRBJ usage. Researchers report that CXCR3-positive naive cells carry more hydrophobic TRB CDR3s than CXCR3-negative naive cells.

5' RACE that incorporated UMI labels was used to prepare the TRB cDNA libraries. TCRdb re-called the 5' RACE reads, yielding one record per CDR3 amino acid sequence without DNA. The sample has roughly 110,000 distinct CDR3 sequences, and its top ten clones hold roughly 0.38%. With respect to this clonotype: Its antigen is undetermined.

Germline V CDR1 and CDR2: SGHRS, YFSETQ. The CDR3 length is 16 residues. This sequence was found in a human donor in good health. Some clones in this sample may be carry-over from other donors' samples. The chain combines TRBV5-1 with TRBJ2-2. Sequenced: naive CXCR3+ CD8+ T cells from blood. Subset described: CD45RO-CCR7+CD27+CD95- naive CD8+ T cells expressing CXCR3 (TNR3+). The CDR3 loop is CASSLDWGRIPGELFF.